The entry below describes one T cell receptor beta chain. TCR beta VDJ and CDR3 were profiled, and genomic DNA was the template. TCRdb redid the calling of the reads with MiXCR, one entry per CDR3 protein. Among around 180,000 distinct CDR3 sequences, approximately 48% were seen once, and the ten largest hold 10% to 15%. Trimming left V 0 bases short and J 4 bases short, with 6 bases between. CDR1 is DFQATT, CDR2 SNEGSKA, per germline (reference sequence). This CDR3 is 13 amino acids long. All patients picked for sequencing had shown, by flow cytometry, an expansion of CD8+CD57+ cells. This sample was included in a study of CD8+CD57+ T cells in acquired aplastic anemia.

The genes are TRBV20-1 and TRBJ2-2, with TRBD2 as a possible D gene (5 bases). The specimen was sorted CD4+, CD8+, or CD8+CD57+ T cells (not recorded which) from PBMCs. The TCR comes from a human donor with aplastic anemia. DNA for the CDR3: TGCAGTGCTAGAGAAACTAGCACCGGGGAGCTGTTTTTT. Its protein is CSARETSTGELFF.